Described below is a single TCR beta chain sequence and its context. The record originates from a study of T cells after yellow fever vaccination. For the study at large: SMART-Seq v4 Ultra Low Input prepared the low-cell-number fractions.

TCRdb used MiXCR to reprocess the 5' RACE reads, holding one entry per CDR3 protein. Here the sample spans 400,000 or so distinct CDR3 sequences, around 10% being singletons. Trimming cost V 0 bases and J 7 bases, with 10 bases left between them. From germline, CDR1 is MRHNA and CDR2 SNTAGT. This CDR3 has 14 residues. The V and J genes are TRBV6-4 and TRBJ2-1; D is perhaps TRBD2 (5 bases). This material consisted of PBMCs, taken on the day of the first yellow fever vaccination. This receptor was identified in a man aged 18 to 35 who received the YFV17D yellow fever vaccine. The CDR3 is CASSDSRGMNEQFF. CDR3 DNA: TGTGCCAGCAGTGACTCGAGAGGGATGAATGAGCAGTTCTTC.